The sequence of this T cell receptor beta chain was determined in a study of shared clonotypes between healthy human individuals. Overall study: The donor pool was made up of two women and a few men aged 18 to 49.

Regarding the study as a whole: A generally larger estimated richness was seen in naive subsets than in memory subsets.

This CDR3 comprises 14 residues. V lost 5 bases and J lost 4; bases outside the gene matches: 6. Looked up from germline, CDR1 is SGHTA and CDR2 is FQGNSA. Using approximately 200 ng DNA, some 30,000 T cell genomes, the sorted-subset replicate PCRs were run. Original processing methods: From ImmunoSEQ came sequences covering only the junction and carrying no quality scores, so filtering differed. TCRdb keeps only in-frame clones here, not all; method: immunoSEQ multiplex PCR. The DNA gave D and trimming, while V, J and clone size come from that table. The sample carries 950,000 to 1,300,000 clones, about three quarters recorded once. Regarding this clone: Its antigen is currently unknown. The identical CDR3 is also encoded by other nucleotide sequences in the sample.

The chain combines TRBV7-2 with TRBJ1-2, with 8 positions matching TRBD1. Sequencing input: memory CD4+ T cells sorted from blood. The subset here: CD45RA-negative fraction. The origin of this receptor is a young man in good health. In DNA form, the CDR3 reads TGTGCCAGCAGCCCTGGGACAGGCCTCTATGGCTACACCTTC. Its translation: CASSPGTGLYGYTF.